The present T cell receptor beta chain was sequenced within a study of T cell changes during pregnancy in multiple sclerosis. Clones were read by immunoSEQ multiplex PCR, and TCRdb kept only the in-frame ones, dropping some. The sample consists of 30,000 to 45,000 clones, around 90% of them appearing once. Trimming took 7 bases from V and 2 from J; bases not matched to a gene: 13. Germline assignment: CDR1 SQVTM and CDR2 ANQGSEA. The length of the CDR3 is 16 residues. Sequencing used CD4+ T cells from peripheral blood mononuclear cells, obtained after pregnancy. This sequence was found in a female donor in good health, enrolled as a control in a pregnancy study. This sequence joins TRBV29-1 and TRBJ1-1, with 10 nucleotides matching TRBD1. CDR3 coding DNA: TGCAGCGCGACAGGGGGCGGTTTTGAAGTTAACACTGAAGCTTTCTTT. Its protein is CSATGGGFEVNTEAFF.